One sample yielded the 21 T cell receptor beta chains listed below, sequenced in a study of CD8+ T cells in alopecia areata. Reverse transcribed after extraction, RNA yielded cDNA as the sequencing template. The method was immunoSEQ multiplex PCR; TCRdb's version includes in-frame clones alone and lacks a portion of them. The table has approximately 200,000 clones, 58% seen once; the top ten hold 5.5% to 6%. Treatment specified: oral pan-JAK inhibitor, 5-10 mg twice daily. Sequenced material: CD4+ T cells sorted from blood, taken at week 24, from a patient treated with tofacitinib. The receptors were sampled from a human donor with alopecia areata.

The chain joins TRBV7-7 to TRBJ2-5, with D unclear. CDR3 length: 14 amino acids. CDR1 and CDR2 from the germline V gene are SSHAT and FNYEAQ (reference sequence). Trimming shortened V by 1 base and J by 2 bases, and 8 bases separated the two germline ends. The CDR3 nucleotides are TGTGCCAGCAGCTTAGGAACACCGCAAGAGACCCAGTACTTC. It is translated as CASSLGTPQETQYF.

The chain employs TRBV29-1 and TRBJ2-5; TRBD2 matches 11 bases. The CDR3 loop spans 13 amino acids. Looked up from germline, CDR1 is SQVTM and CDR2 is ANQGSEA. J lost 5 bases, V lost 6 bases, and 5 bases had no gene match. CDR3 nucleotides: TGCAGCGTGTCTAGCGGGAGGCTGGAGACCCAGTACTTC. Its protein is CSVSSGRLETQYF.

The V call is TRBV2, the J call TRBJ2-3; D is unresolved. The CDR3 runs 13 residues. The germline CDR1 and CDR2 sequences are SNHLY and FYNNEI. V lost 4 bases to trimming and J lost 2 bases, with 7 bases between them. CDR3 in amino acids: CASSVTLTDTQYF. CDR3 DNA: TGTGCCAGCAGTGTGACCCTCACAGATACGCAGTATTTT.

The rearrangement links TRBV7-9 to TRBJ2-6; 11 nucleotides align to TRBD2. The trim removed 5 bases at V and 0 bases at J, leaving 3 bases unmatched. Germline values: CDR1 SEHNR, CDR2 FQNEAQ (reference sequence). The CDR3 spans 17 residues. This CDR3 is CASSPGLAVSGANVLTF. In nucleotides, the CDR3 is TGTGCCAGCAGCCCGGGACTAGCGGTCTCTGGGGCCAACGTCCTGACTTTC.

DNA of the CDR3: TGTGCCAGCAGTTCCCAGGTGGGCGGGAATCAAGAGACCCAGTACTTC. Its protein is CASSSQVGGNQETQYF. This rearrangement joins TRBV27 to TRBJ2-5; weak D call: TRBD2 (6 bases). The germline V gene encodes CDR1 MNHEY and CDR2 SMNVEV (reference sequence). Trimming removed 4 bases at V and 2 bases at J, with 17 bases between. The CDR3 is 16 amino acids.

V gene TRBV20-1 combines with J gene TRBJ2-5; D gene uncertain. Germline V gene sequence: CDR1 DFQATT, CDR2 SNEGSKA (reference sequence). The CDR3 totals 11 residues. Trimming cost V 4 bases and J 4 bases, with 7 bases left between them. The chain's CDR3 is CSAKRPETQYF. Here the CDR3 DNA reads TGCAGTGCTAAGCGCCCAGAGACCCAGTACTTC.

This clone was recorded only once. Here the CDR3 reads CSVLGQGETQYF. The CDR3 DNA follows: TGCAGCGTTTTAGGACAGGGGGAGACCCAGTACTTC. This chain uses TRBV29-1 with TRBJ2-5, with 9 positions matching TRBD1. Germline V CDR1 and CDR2: SQVTM, ANQGSEA. The V gene end was trimmed by 5 bases and the J gene end by 5 bases; junction bases not matched to a gene: 3. This CDR3 contains 12 residues.

The table lists this clone with many counts. In DNA, the CDR3 is TGTGCCAGTAGCGACCTCACAGATACGCAGTATTTT. Translated: CASSDLTDTQYF. The V and J genes are TRBV19 and TRBJ2-3; D unclear. This CDR3 spans 12 amino acids. Germline V gene data show CDR1 as LNHDA and CDR2 as SQIVND (reference sequence). V lost 6 bases, J lost 2 bases, and 6 bases lay in between.

This chain links TRBV30 with TRBJ2-7; 8 positions match TRBD2. CDR3 size: 12 residues. The V and J ends lost 5 bases and 3 bases, in that order; junction bases with no gene match: 3. Germline CDR1 is GTSNPN and CDR2 is SVGIG (reference sequence). The CDR3 DNA sequence: TGTGCCTGGTCGCTAGCGGGCTACGAGCAGTACTTC. Its protein product is CAWSLAGYEQYF.

The table lists this clone with a few counts. The chain combines TRBV11-2 with TRBJ2-1, with D hard to call. Per germline, CDR1 SGHAT and CDR2 FQNNGV. Trimming took 1 base from V and 6 from J, leaving 10 bases between them. The CDR3 is 14 amino acids. The CDR3 reads CASSLGTTGNEQFF. In nucleotides, the CDR3 is TGTGCCAGCAGCTTAGGAACCACGGGCAATGAGCAGTTCTTC.

This clone appeared a few times. The rearrangement joins TRBV30 to TRBJ1-2; the D is unclear. The CDR3 sequence is 13 residues long. Germline assignment: CDR1 GTSNPN and CDR2 SVGIG (reference sequence). V was pared by 3 bases and J by 0 bases, with 8 bases between. Here the CDR3 DNA reads TGTGCCTGGAGGGCAGGATCTAACTATGGCTACACCTTC. It encodes CAWRAGSNYGYTF. Full variable domain (outside the CDR3, taken from reference TRBV30 and TRBJ1-2): SQTIHQWPATLVQPVGSPLSLECTVEGTSNPNLYWYRQAAGRGLQLLFYSVGIGQISSEVPQNLSASRPQDRQFILSSKKLLLSDSGFYLCAWRAGSNYGYTFGSGTRLTVV.

The rearrangement links TRBV7-6 to TRBJ2-2; no firm D call. Germline V CDR1 and CDR2: SGHVS, FNYEAQ. This CDR3 region has 16 residues. V was clipped by 0 bases and J by 0 bases, with 8 bases between them. Written as DNA, the CDR3 is TGTGCCAGCAGCTTAGCTGGCTGGACGAACACCGGGGAGCTGTTTTTT. Amino acid sequence: CASSLAGWTNTGELFF. The variable domain in full, with the rest retrieved from reference TRBV7-6 and TRBJ2-2, is GAGVSQSPRYKVTKRGQDVALRCDPISGHVSLYWYRQALGQGPEFLTYFNYEAQQDKSGLPNDRFSAERPEGSISTLTIQRTEQRDSAMYRCASSLAGWTNTGELFFGEGSRLTVL.

This clone turned up a few times. CDR3 nucleotides: TGTGCCAGCAGTCCGACATCTAGCGGGAGCTCCTACAATGAGCAGTTCTTC. Translated, it gives CASSPTSSGSSYNEQFF. The chain carries TRBV7-9 and TRBJ2-1, with TRBD2 matching over 10 bases. CDR3 length equals 17 residues. J was trimmed by 0 bases and V by 6 bases; bases with no gene match: 8. Germline V gene lookup returns CDR1 SEHNR and CDR2 FQNEAQ (reference sequence).

The J gene is TRBJ2-2, the V gene TRBV6-1, with TRBD1 identical over 9 bases. Germline V gene data show CDR1 as MNHNS and CDR2 as SASEGT. V shed 7 bases and J 4 bases; nucleotides not matched to a gene: 7. This CDR3 is built from 15 residues. The CDR3 coding sequence is TGTGCCAGCAAGCTCGGGACAGGGACCACCGGGGAGCTGTTTTTT. It codes for CASKLGTGTTGELFF.

In the case of this clone: The sample contains more than one DNA sequence encoding this CDR3. This chain connects TRBV2 to TRBJ1-5, with TRBD1 as a possible D gene (5 bases). There are 15 residues in the CDR3. CDR1 and CDR2 from the germline V gene are SNHLY and FYNNEI. Trimming took 5 bases from V and 0 from J, leaving 11 bases between them. As DNA, the CDR3 is TGTGCCAGCAGTAGGGACTCTTATAGCAATCAGCCCCAGCATTTT. Translation gives CASSRDSYSNQPQHF.

The chain links TRBV18 to TRBJ2-7, with 7 bases that match TRBD2. There are 12 residues in the CDR3. Germline values: CDR1 KGHSH, CDR2 LQKENI. V lost 6 bases and J lost 7; bases outside the gene matches: 6. The CDR3 loop reads CASSPTSMEQYF. CDR3 nucleotide sequence: TGTGCCAGCTCGCCGACTAGCATGGAGCAGTACTTC.

The V and J genes are TRBV7-3 and TRBJ2-3; 9 nucleotides match TRBD2. This CDR3 is 15 amino acids long. CDR1 SGHTA and CDR2 FQGTGA come from the germline V gene. Trimming removed 1 base from V and 2 bases from J; junction bases left unmatched: 1. CDR3 region: CASSLSGRATDTQYF. In DNA, the CDR3 is TGTGCCAGCAGCTTAAGCGGGAGGGCCACAGATACGCAGTATTTT.

This clone turned up a few times. CDR3 in DNA: TGTGCCAGTCTAAGCGGAGGGAGTAGCAATCAGCCCCAGCATTTT. Translating it yields CASLSGGSSNQPQHF. This chain joins TRBV28 and TRBJ1-5; D is ambiguous. The CDR3 is made up of 15 amino acids. Trimming took off 9 bases at V and 0 bases at J, with 15 bases between the two ends. From germline, CDR1 is MDHEN and CDR2 SYDVKM.

In its sample, this clone was seen a few times. This sequence joins TRBV4-1 and TRBJ2-5, with TRBD2 as a possible D gene (5 bases). Trimming stripped 4 bases from V and 5 bases from J, with 11 bases between. The CDR3 sequence is 13 residues long. Germline CDR1 and CDR2: MGHRA and YSYEKL. CDR3: CASSLTGYETQYF. The CDR3 region has the DNA TGCGCCAGCAGCCTTACGGGGTATGAGACCCAGTACTTC.

The chain is built from TRBV9 and TRBJ2-1, with D tentatively TRBD2 (5 bases). Per the germline V gene, CDR1 is SGDLS and CDR2 is YYNGEE. There are 15 residues in the CDR3. V dropped 0 bases and J dropped 0 bases, with 7 bases sitting between them. CDR3 residues: CASSVESGSYNEQFF. DNA of the CDR3: TGTGCCAGCAGCGTAGAAAGCGGCTCCTACAATGAGCAGTTCTTC.

This clone was seen only a few times. The chain uses TRBV7-2 and TRBJ2-3, with D perhaps TRBD2 (5 bases). The germline V gene encodes CDR1 SGHTA and CDR2 FQGNSA. The CDR3 covers 14 residues. With 4 bases removed from V and 4 bases from J, the gap between germline ends came to 12 bases. This chain's CDR3 is CASSSREGADTQYF. In DNA form, the CDR3 reads TGTGCCAGCAGCTCCCGCGAGGGTGCAGATACGCAGTATTTT.